The clone carrying this T cell receptor (beta chain) was counted many times. TCRdb redid the calling of the 5' RACE reads with MiXCR, one entry per CDR3 protein. The sample lists about 140,000 distinct CDR3 sequences; about 5.5% were seen once. V shed 1 base and J shed 1 base, with 6 bases lying between them. The CDR3 runs 14 residues. Germline CDR1 SGHRS, CDR2 YFSETQ. The data originate from a study of T-cell memory formation after mild COVID-19. This clonotype was obtained from an adult woman who had mild COVID-19 (a few samples of this study predate the infection). Cell type and time point are not known. The rearrangement uses TRBV5-1 and TRBJ2-1; D possibly corresponds to TRBD1 (5 bases). Sample: PBMCs or a T cell subset sorted from them (not recorded which). Written as DNA, the CDR3 is TGCGCCAGCAGCTTGCAGGGTTCCTACAATGAGCAGTTCTTC. Its translation: CASSLQGSYNEQFF.